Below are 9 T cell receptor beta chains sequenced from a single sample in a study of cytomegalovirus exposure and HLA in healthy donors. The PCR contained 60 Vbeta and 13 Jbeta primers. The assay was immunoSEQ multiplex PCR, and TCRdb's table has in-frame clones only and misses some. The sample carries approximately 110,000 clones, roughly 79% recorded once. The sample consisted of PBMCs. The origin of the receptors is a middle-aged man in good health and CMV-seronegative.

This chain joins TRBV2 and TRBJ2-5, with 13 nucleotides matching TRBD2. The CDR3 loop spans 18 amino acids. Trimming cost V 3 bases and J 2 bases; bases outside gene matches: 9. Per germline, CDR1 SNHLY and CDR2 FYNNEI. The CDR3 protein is CASSDRGTSGTLQETQYF. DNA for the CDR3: TGTGCCAGCAGTGATAGAGGGACTAGCGGGACGCTTCAAGAGACCCAGTACTTC.

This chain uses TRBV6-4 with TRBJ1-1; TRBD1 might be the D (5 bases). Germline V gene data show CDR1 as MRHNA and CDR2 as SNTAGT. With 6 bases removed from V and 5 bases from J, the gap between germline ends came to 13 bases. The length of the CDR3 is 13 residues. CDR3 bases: TGTGCCAGCAGCCCGGGGGGGAGGACTGAAGCTTTCTTT. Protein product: CASSPGGRTEAFF.

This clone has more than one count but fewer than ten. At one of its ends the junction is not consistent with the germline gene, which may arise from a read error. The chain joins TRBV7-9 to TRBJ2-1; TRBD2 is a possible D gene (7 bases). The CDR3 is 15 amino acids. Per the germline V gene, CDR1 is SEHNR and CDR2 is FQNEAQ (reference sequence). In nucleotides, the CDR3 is TGTTCCAGCAGTTGGGGGGGACAATCCTACAATGAGCAGTTCTTC. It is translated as CSSSWGGQSYNEQFF.

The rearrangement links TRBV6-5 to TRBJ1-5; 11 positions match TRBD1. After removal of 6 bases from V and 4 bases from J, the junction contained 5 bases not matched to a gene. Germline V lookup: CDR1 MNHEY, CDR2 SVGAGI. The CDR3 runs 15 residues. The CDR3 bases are TGTGCCAGCAGCCCGGGACAGGGGGGAAATCAGCCCCAGCATTTT. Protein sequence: CASSPGQGGNQPQHF.

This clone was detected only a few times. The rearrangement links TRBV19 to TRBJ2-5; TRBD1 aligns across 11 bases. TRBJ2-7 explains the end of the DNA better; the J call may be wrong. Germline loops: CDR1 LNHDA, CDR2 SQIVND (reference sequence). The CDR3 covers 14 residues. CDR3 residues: CASSPGTGGYEQYF. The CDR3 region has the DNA TGTGCCAGTAGTCCCGGGACAGGGGGCTACGAGCAGTACTTC.

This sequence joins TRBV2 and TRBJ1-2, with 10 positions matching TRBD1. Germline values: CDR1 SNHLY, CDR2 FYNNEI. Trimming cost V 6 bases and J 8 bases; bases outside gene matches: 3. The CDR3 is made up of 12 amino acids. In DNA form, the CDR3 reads TGTGCCAGCAGCGGGACAGGGGAAGGCTACACCTTC. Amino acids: CASSGTGEGYTF.

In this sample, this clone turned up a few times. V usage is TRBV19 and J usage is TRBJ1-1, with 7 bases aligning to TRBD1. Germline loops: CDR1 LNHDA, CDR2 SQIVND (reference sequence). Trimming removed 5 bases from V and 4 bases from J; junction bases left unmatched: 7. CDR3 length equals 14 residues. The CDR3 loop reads CASSPGTVGTEAFF. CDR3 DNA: TGTGCCAGTAGTCCCGGGACAGTTGGCACTGAAGCTTTCTTT.

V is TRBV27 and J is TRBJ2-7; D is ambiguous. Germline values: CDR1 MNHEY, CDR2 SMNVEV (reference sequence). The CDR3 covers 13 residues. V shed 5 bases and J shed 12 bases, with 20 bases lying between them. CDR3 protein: CASSPTHASYVYF. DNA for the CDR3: TGTGCCAGCAGTCCAACGCACGCCTCCTACGTGTACTTC.

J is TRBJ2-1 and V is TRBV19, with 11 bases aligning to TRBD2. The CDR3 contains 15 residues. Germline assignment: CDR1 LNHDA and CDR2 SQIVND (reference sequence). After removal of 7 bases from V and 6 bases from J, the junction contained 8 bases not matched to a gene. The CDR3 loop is CASTKLAGDSNEQFF. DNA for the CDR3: TGTGCCAGTACCAAACTAGCGGGAGACTCCAATGAGCAGTTCTTC.